A selection of T cell receptor beta chains follows, all from one sample in a study of control samples from healthy donors and cancer patients. Sequencing used immunoSEQ multiplex PCR; TCRdb keeps in-frame clones, though not all of them. This table has 120,000 or so clones, 85% to 95% appearing once. The sample taken for sequencing was PBMCs. These receptors all stem from an elderly man with head and neck cancer. Each CDR3 is given with its conserved first and last residue. A D gene is named only where the DNA matches it firmly. Clone size appears in some rows only: once, few, many, or a class for an expanded clone.

V: TRBV6-8
J: TRBJ1-4
D: NA
size: NA
CDR3: CASRNEKLFF
DNA: TGTGCCAGTCGAAATGAAAAACTGTTTTTT

V: TRBV7-8
J: TRBJ1-1
D: NA
size: NA
CDR3: CASSLPGMNTEAFF
DNA: TGTGCCAGCAGCTTACCAGGGATGAACACTGAAGCTTTCTTT

V: TRBV9
J: TRBJ2-6
D: NA
size: NA
CDR3: CASRSGANVLTF
DNA: TGTGCCAGCCGGTCTGGGGCCAACGTCCTGACTTTC

V: TRBV18
J: TRBJ2-7
D: NA
size: NA
CDR3: CASSPRTGEQYF
DNA: TGTGCCAGCTCACCACGAACTGGCGAGCAGTACTTC

V: TRBV10-3
J: TRBJ1-3
D: NA
size: NA
CDR3: CAISGMGNTIYF
DNA: TGTGCCATCAGTGGGATGGGAAACACCATATATTTT

V: TRBV12-3/TRBV12-4
J: TRBJ2-7
D: NA
size: NA
CDR3: CASSDWNEQYF
DNA: TGTGCCAGCTCGGACTGGAACGAGCAGTACTTC

V: TRBV11-2
J: TRBJ2-1
D: NA
size: NA
CDR3: CASSLDTRYNEQFF
DNA: TGTGCCAGCAGCTTAGATACACGCTACAATGAGCAGTTCTTC

V: TRBV7-9
J: TRBJ1-3
D: NA
size: few
CDR3: CASSLLRGANTIYF
DNA: TGTGCCAGCAGCTTATTGAGAGGGGCGAACACCATATATTTT

V: TRBV6-6
J: TRBJ1-4
D: NA
size: NA
CDR3: CASSFGGEKLFF
DNA: TGTGCCAGCAGTTTTGGGGGGGAAAAACTGTTTTTT

V: TRBV7-9
J: TRBJ1-2
D: NA
size: once
CDR3: CASSLAHYRPNYGYTF
DNA: TGTGCCAGCAGCTTAGCGCATTACAGACCTAACTATGGCTACACCTTC

V: TRBV19
J: TRBJ2-2
D: NA
size: NA
CDR3: CASSISGGPGELFF
DNA: TGTGCCAGTAGTATAAGTGGGGGCCCCGGGGAGCTGTTTTTT

V: TRBV18
J: TRBJ1-2
D: NA
size: NA
CDR3: CASSPLLSSYGYTF
DNA: TGTGCCAGCTCACCTTTGCTTTCGAGCTATGGCTACACCTTC

V: TRBV19
J: TRBJ2-2
D: NA
size: NA
CDR3: CASSIVKTVNTGELFF
DNA: TGTGCCAGTAGTATAGTAAAGACAGTTAACACCGGGGAGCTGTTTTTT

V: TRBV3-1/TRBV3-2
J: TRBJ2-4
D: NA
size: NA
CDR3: CASSLGLPKNIQYF
DNA: TGTGCCAGCAGTCTGGGGCTGCCCAAAAACATTCAGTACTTC

V: TRBV7-8
J: TRBJ2-5
D: TRBD1
size: NA
CDR3: CASSVGQKETQYF
DNA: TGTGCCAGCAGCGTGGGACAGAAAGAGACCCAGTACTTC

V: TRBV5-6
J: TRBJ1-4
D: NA
size: NA
CDR3: CASSSPTGPTEKLFF
DNA: TGTGCCAGCAGCTCTCCGACAGGTCCCACGGAAAAACTGTTTTTT

V: TRBV19
J: TRBJ2-7
D: TRBD2
size: NA
CDR3: CASSIGLAREQYF
DNA: TGTGCCAGTAGTATAGGACTAGCGAGGGAGCAGTACTTC

V: TRBV11-2
J: TRBJ2-7
D: TRBD1
size: once
CDR3: CASSFYSAGGYEQYF
DNA: TGTGCCAGCAGCTTCTACTCGGCAGGGGGCTACGAGCAGTACTTC

V: TRBV3-1/TRBV3-2
J: TRBJ2-5
D: NA
size: NA
CDR3: CASSQRGFGGSGPETQYF
DNA: TGTGCCAGCAGCCAAAGGGGCTTTGGGGGAAGCGGTCCCGAGACCCAGTACTTC

V: TRBV2
J: TRBJ1-2
D: NA
size: NA
CDR3: CASRVRVGYTF
DNA: TGTGCCAGCAGGGTCAGGGTCGGCTACACCTTC

V: TRBV19
J: TRBJ1-5
D: TRBD1
size: NA
CDR3: CASSTTGGINQPQHF
DNA: TGTGCCAGTAGTACGACAGGGGGCATCAATCAGCCCCAGCATTTT

V: TRBV30
J: TRBJ2-2
D: NA
size: NA
CDR3: CACRTDITGELFF
DNA: TGTGCCTGCCGGACAGATATCACCGGGGAGCTGTTTTTT

V: TRBV5-1
J: TRBJ2-2
D: NA
size: once
CDR3: CASSLAGGLNTGELFF
DNA: TGCGCCAGCAGCTTGGCAGGCGGCCTGAACACCGGGGAGCTGTTTTTT

V: TRBV10-1
J: TRBJ2-6
D: NA
size: few
CDR3: CASSESGANVLTF
DNA: TGCGCCAGCAGTGAGTCTGGGGCCAACGTCCTGACTTTC

V: TRBV6-5
J: TRBJ1-2
D: NA
size: NA
CDR3: CASSKERGRNYGYTF
DNA: TGTGCCAGCAGTAAGGAAAGGGGAAGAAACTATGGCTACACCTTC

V: TRBV14
J: TRBJ1-1
D: NA
size: NA
CDR3: CASSHTGWDTEAFF
DNA: TGTGCCAGCAGCCATACAGGATGGGACACTGAAGCTTTCTTT

V: TRBV7-9
J: TRBJ1-1
D: NA
size: NA
CDR3: CASSFTPEGENTEAFF
DNA: TGTGCCAGCAGCTTTACCCCGGAGGGGGAGAACACTGAAGCTTTCTTT

V: TRBV3-1/TRBV3-2
J: TRBJ1-2
D: NA
size: NA
CDR3: CASSQIVGSYGYTF
DNA: TGTGCCAGCAGCCAAATTGTCGGGTCCTATGGCTACACCTTC

V: TRBV30
J: TRBJ1-3
D: NA
size: NA
CDR3: CAWSEGPSGNTIYF
DNA: TGTGCCTGGAGTGAAGGTCCCTCTGGAAACACCATATATTTT

V: TRBV6-5
J: TRBJ2-1
D: TRBD2
size: NA
CDR3: CASRATSGAYNEQFF
DNA: TGTGCCAGCAGGGCCACTAGCGGGGCCTACAATGAGCAGTTCTTC

V: TRBV10-2
J: TRBJ2-1
D: NA
size: NA
CDR3: CASRLSQYNEQFF
DNA: TGCGCCAGCAGACTATCACAATACAATGAGCAGTTCTTC

V: TRBV5-6
J: TRBJ1-2
D: TRBD1
size: NA
CDR3: CASSLQGAWGYTF
DNA: TGTGCCAGCAGCTTGCAGGGGGCCTGGGGCTACACCTTC

V: TRBV3-1/TRBV3-2
J: TRBJ1-5
D: NA
size: NA
CDR3: CASSQDRTEIMPQHF
DNA: TGTGCCAGCAGCCAAGACAGGACCGAGATCATGCCCCAGCATTTT

V: TRBV7-9
J: TRBJ2-5
D: NA
size: NA
CDR3: CASSPARWTGKGETQYF
DNA: TGTGCCAGCAGCCCAGCCCGTTGGACGGGAAAAGGAGAGACCCAGTACTTC

V: TRBV5-8
J: TRBJ1-5
D: NA
size: NA
CDR3: CASSLTNQPQHF
DNA: TGTGCCAGCAGCTTAACCAATCAGCCCCAGCATTTT

V: TRBV19
J: TRBJ1-1
D: NA
size: once
CDR3: CASSMARQNTEAFF
DNA: TGTGCCAGTAGTATGGCCAGACAGAACACTGAAGCTTTCTTT

V: TRBV3-1/TRBV3-2
J: TRBJ1-6
D: TRBD1
size: NA
CDR3: CASSQEGTGGRPLHF
DNA: TGTGCCAGCAGCCAAGAGGGGACAGGGGGCAGACCCCTCCACTTT

V: TRBV2
J: TRBJ2-3
D: NA
size: few
CDR3: CASQGTYTDTQYF
DNA: TGTGCCAGCCAAGGCACTTACACAGATACGCAGTATTTT

V: TRBV27
J: TRBJ2-1
D: NA
size: NA
CDR3: CASSLRTINAEQFF
DNA: TGTGCCAGCAGTCTTAGGACTATTAACGCTGAGCAGTTCTTC

V: TRBV5-1
J: TRBJ1-1
D: TRBD1
size: NA
CDR3: CASRSRGLDTEAFF
DNA: TGCGCCAGCAGGTCCAGGGGGCTTGACACTGAAGCTTTCTTT

V: TRBV7-8
J: TRBJ1-5
D: NA
size: NA
CDR3: CASSFGRDQPQHF
DNA: TGTGCCAGTTCCTTTGGTAGGGATCAGCCCCAGCATTTT

V: TRBV5-6
J: TRBJ1-1
D: TRBD1
size: once
CDR3: CASSFQGTLGTGPGLASFF
DNA: TGTGCCAGCAGCTTTCAGGGGACATTAGGGACAGGCCCCGGGTTAGCCTCTTTCTTT

V: TRBV30
J: TRBJ2-7
D: TRBD1
size: NA
CDR3: CAWSPGTGNEQYF
DNA: TGTGCCTGGAGTCCCGGGACAGGGAACGAGCAGTACTTC

V: TRBV5-4
J: TRBJ1-1
D: NA
size: NA
CDR3: CASSPGQRGMNTEAFF
DNA: TGTGCCAGCAGCCCCGGACAGAGAGGAATGAACACTGAAGCTTTCTTT

V: TRBV5-1
J: TRBJ2-5
D: TRBD1
size: NA
CDR3: CASRAGDRGIGETQYF
DNA: TGCGCCAGCAGGGCGGGCGACAGGGGTATTGGGGAGACCCAGTACTTC

V: TRBV24-1
J: TRBJ2-7
D: TRBD1
size: few
CDR3: CATKQGYEQYF
DNA: TGTGCCACCAAACAGGGGTACGAGCAGTACTTC

V: TRBV19
J: TRBJ2-2
D: NA
size: NA
CDR3: CASRPGVWGTGELFF
DNA: TGTGCCAGTAGACCGGGAGTTTGGGGAACCGGGGAGCTGTTTTTT

V: TRBV5-1
J: TRBJ2-1
D: TRBD1
size: NA
CDR3: CASSSGQGAITYNEQFF
DNA: TGCGCCAGCAGCTCGGGACAGGGGGCCATTACATACAATGAGCAGTTCTTC

V: TRBV6-6
J: TRBJ2-5
D: NA
size: NA
CDR3: CASSYSGSYQETQYF
DNA: TGTGCCAGCAGTTACTCGGGCTCGTACCAAGAGACCCAGTACTTC

V: TRBV9
J: TRBJ1-4
D: NA
size: once
CDR3: CASSVRPGEKLFF
DNA: TGTGCCAGCAGCGTAAGACCAGGTGAAAAACTGTTTTTT

V: TRBV5-1
J: TRBJ2-1
D: NA
size: NA
CDR3: CASRRRGGNNEQFF
DNA: TGCGCCAGCCGTCGGAGGGGAGGAAACAATGAGCAGTTCTTC

V: TRBV4-1
J: TRBJ2-2
D: TRBD1
size: NA
CDR3: CASSQTDRDFTGELFF
DNA: TGCGCCAGCAGCCAAACGGACAGGGACTTCACCGGGGAGCTGTTTTTT

V: TRBV21-1
J: TRBJ2-7
D: NA
size: NA
CDR3: CASSNYRGSYEQYF
DNA: TGTGCCAGCAGCAATTACAGGGGTTCCTACGAGCAGTACTTC

V: TRBV29-1
J: TRBJ2-7
D: NA
size: NA
CDR3: CSVREGAYEQYF
DNA: TGCAGCGTGAGGGAGGGGGCCTACGAGCAGTACTTC

V: TRBV20-1
J: TRBJ2-5
D: NA
size: NA
CDR3: CSASRGHLQETQYF
DNA: TGCAGTGCTAGTAGGGGACACTTACAAGAGACCCAGTACTTC

V: TRBV6-7
J: TRBJ2-5
D: NA
size: once
CDR3: CASSYPLRQITKETQYF
DNA: TGTGCCAGCAGTTACCCGTTAAGACAAATAACAAAAGAGACCCAGTACTTC

V: TRBV5-4
J: TRBJ2-5
D: TRBD2
size: NA
CDR3: CASSSGLSRGTQETQYF
DNA: TGTGCCAGCAGCTCGGGACTATCCCGGGGGACTCAAGAGACCCAGTACTTC